This T cell receptor beta chain was found in a study of CD8+CD57+ T cells in acquired aplastic anemia. Study background: Sorted CD4+ and CD8+ cells yielded approximately 3.4 ug of DNA on average. Notes on the study in general: Overlapping CD8+ CDR3 repertoires of patients and controls contained about 27 shared sequences. Statistical testing detected no significant gap in CD8+ Simpson's diversity between patients and controls.

The ends were cut back, 0 bases at V and 0 bases at J, with 9 bases in the middle. The V gene's germline CDR1 is SGHRS and CDR2 YFSETQ. This CDR3 is built from 15 residues. The template used for profiling TCR beta VDJ and CDR3 was genomic DNA. TCRdb called the reads again in MiXCR, with one record for every CDR3 protein. The data contain fewer than 200,000 distinct CDR3 sequences, approximately 48% of them seen just once; the ten biggest clones take up roughly 2%. This clonotype was picked up many times. Its antigen is unknown. Before being chosen for sequencing, patients had shown CD8+CD57+ cell expansion by flow cytometry. When blood sampling took place, the patients had received no therapy.

V is TRBV5-1 and J is TRBJ2-5, with D uncertain. The TCR originated in a human donor with aplastic anemia. The sample consisted of sorted CD4+, CD8+, or CD8+CD57+ T cells (not recorded which) from PBMCs. The CDR3 sequence is CASSLGNRNQETQYF. The CDR3 nucleotides read TGCGCCAGCAGCTTGGGGAATAGAAACCAAGAGACCCAGTACTTC.